A selection of T cell receptor beta chains follows, all from one sample in a study of blood T cell repertoires in COVID-19. Libraries were prepared by immunoSEQ multiplex PCR; TCRdb keeps only in-frame clonotypes and omits some of them. This table has some 200,000 clones, more than 70% appearing once. Sequencing input: peripheral blood. These receptor sequences come from a woman in her sixties with acute or convalescent COVID-19. The CDR3 runs from the conserved cysteine through the conserved F or W. A D gene is named only where the DNA matches it firmly. Clone size, where shown, is once, few, many, or a class for clones that have expanded.

clone_size | d_call | j_call | v_call | cdr3_nt | cdr3_aa
NA | NA | TRBJ1-1 | TRBV7-8 | TGTGCCAGCAGCATTCAACCCCCAACGGGCACTGAAGCTTTCTTT | CASSIQPPTGTEAFF
NA | NA | TRBJ1-5 | TRBV2 | TGTGCCAGCAGTCCCCCCGGGACTGCCGCCCAGCCCCAGCATTTT | CASSPPGTAAQPQHF
NA | NA | TRBJ2-2 | TRBV3-1/TRBV3-2 | TGTGCCAGCCTCTCGAAAGACTTCACCGGGGAGCTGTTTTTT | CASLSKDFTGELFF
once | NA | TRBJ1-4 | TRBV6-5 | TGTGCCAGCAAAAAGGGTCAGGGTGAAAAACTGTTTTTT | CASKKGQGEKLFF
NA | NA | TRBJ2-2 | TRBV2 | TGTGCCAGCAGTGAAGCGCTTTCAGGGACCGGGGAGCTGTTTTTT | CASSEALSGTGELFF
NA | TRBD1 | TRBJ1-5 | TRBV18 | TGTGCCAGCTCACCACAAGGACAGGGGGCAGGACAGCCCCAGCATTTT | CASSPQGQGAGQPQHF
NA | TRBD2 | TRBJ2-2 | TRBV10-3 | TGTGCCACCCCCCGGACTAGCGGGAGAACTTTCCGGGCCGGGGAGCTGTTTTTT | CATPRTSGRTFRAGELFF
once | NA | TRBJ1-1 | TRBV11-3 | TGTGCCAGCAGCTCCAGGGCAATGAACACTGAAGCTTTCTTT | CASSSRAMNTEAFF
NA | NA | TRBJ1-2 | TRBV20-1 | TGCAGTGCGCCCTTACTCTACGGCTACACCTTC | CSAPLLYGYTF
NA | NA | TRBJ1-3 | TRBV7-8 | TGTGCCAGCAGCCCACCGGGACTGTTAGGGGAAACCATATATTTT | CASSPPGLLGETIYF
NA | TRBD2 | TRBJ2-7 | TRBV14 | TGTGCCAGCAGCCAAGGCCGAACCGGCGGGAGTTTCTCCTACGAGCAGTACTTC | CASSQGRTGGSFSYEQYF